These T cell receptor beta chains were read from a single sample in a study of blood T cell repertoires in COVID-19. TCRdb's copy holds only in-frame clones and misses some; the assay was immunoSEQ multiplex PCR. The profile shows approximately 200,000 clones, about 88% of them singletons. The sample consisted of peripheral blood. Receptors originate from a man in his sixties or seventies with acute or convalescent COVID-19. Both conserved end residues are part of each CDR3. The order of the fields is J gene, D gene, clone size, V gene, CDR3 protein, CDR3 DNA. The D gene is left open where the match is weak. Clone sizes are given selectively: once, few, many, or a class where the clone is expanded.

TRBJ2-6	TRBD1	-	TRBV19	CASKTGTGVSGANVLTF	TGTGCCAGTAAAACCGGGACAGGGGTTAGTGGGGCCAACGTCCTGACTTTC
TRBJ1-1	-	-	TRBV5-1	CASRLDQGNTEAFF	TGCGCCAGCAGGTTGGATCAGGGGAACACTGAAGCTTTCTTT
TRBJ1-5	-	-	TRBV19	CASSMDSINQPQHF	TGTGCCAGTAGTATGGACAGTATAAATCAGCCCCAGCATTTT
TRBJ1-5	-	-	TRBV6-5	CASDQGYVNQPQHF	TGTGCCAGCGATCAGGGCTATGTGAATCAGCCCCAGCATTTT
TRBJ2-1	TRBD2	once	TRBV7-8	CASSLALAGVGEQFF	TGTGCCAGCAGCTTAGCACTAGCGGGAGTAGGGGAGCAGTTCTTC
TRBJ1-5	TRBD1	-	TRBV2	CASLRDRATQPQHF	TGTGCCAGCCTTAGGGACAGAGCTACTCAGCCCCAGCATTTT
TRBJ1-2	TRBD1	few	TRBV27	CASSLVPGQGYGYTF	TGTGCCAGCAGTTTAGTGCCGGGACAGGGCTATGGCTACACCTTC
TRBJ1-4	TRBD1	-	TRBV7-6	CASSRWDRGNEKLFF	TGTGCCAGCAGCCGTTGGGACAGGGGGAATGAAAAACTGTTTTTT
TRBJ2-2	TRBD2	-	TRBV19	CASTRGLVRTGELFF	TGTGCCAGTACCCGGGGACTAGTAAGAACCGGGGAGCTGTTTTTT
TRBJ2-1	TRBD2	-	TRBV7-9	CASSRAGLAGGNEQFF	TGTGCCAGCAGCCGCGCAGGACTAGCGGGAGGAAATGAGCAGTTCTTC
TRBJ2-1	TRBD1	-	TRBV7-2	CASSYVDTGTEREPNEQFF	TGTGCCAGCAGCTACGTAGACACCGGGACAGAGAGAGAACCCAATGAGCAGTTCTTC
TRBJ2-1	TRBD2	-	TRBV3-1/TRBV3-2	CASSLAGFRNNEQFF	TGTGCCAGCAGCTTAGCGGGATTCAGGAACAATGAGCAGTTCTTC
TRBJ1-2	-	-	TRBV28	CASSSREYGYTF	TGTGCCAGCAGTTCGAGAGAATATGGCTACACCTTC
TRBJ2-5	TRBD2	once	TRBV7-8	CASSPSGVAGVETQYF	TGTGCCAGCAGCCCCAGTGGAGTAGCGGGAGTCGAGACCCAGTACTTC
TRBJ2-7	TRBD1	-	TRBV11-2	CASSPGQGRGEQYF	TGTGCCAGCAGCCCGGGACAGGGAAGAGGCGAGCAGTACTTC